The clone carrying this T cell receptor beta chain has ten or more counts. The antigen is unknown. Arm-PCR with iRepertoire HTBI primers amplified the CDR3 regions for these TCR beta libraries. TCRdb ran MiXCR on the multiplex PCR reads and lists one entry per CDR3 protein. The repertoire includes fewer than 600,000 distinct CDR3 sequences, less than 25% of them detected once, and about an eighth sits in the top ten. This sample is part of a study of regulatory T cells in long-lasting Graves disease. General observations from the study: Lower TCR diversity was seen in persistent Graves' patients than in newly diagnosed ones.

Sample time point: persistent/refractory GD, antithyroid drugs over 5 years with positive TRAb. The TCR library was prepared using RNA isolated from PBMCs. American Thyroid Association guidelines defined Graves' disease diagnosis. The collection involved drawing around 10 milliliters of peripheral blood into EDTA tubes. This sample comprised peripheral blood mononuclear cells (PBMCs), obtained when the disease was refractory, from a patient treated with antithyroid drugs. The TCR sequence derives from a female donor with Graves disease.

CDR3 DNA sequence: TGTGCTAGTGCCCTTCTGATCCAGGGGCGGGAAAAACTGTTTTTT. The encoded protein is CASALLIQGREKLFF. This chain joins TRBV12-5 and TRBJ1-4; D is possibly TRBD1 (6 bases). V was shortened by 7 bases and J by 8 bases, with 20 bases between the two germline ends. The CDR3 runs 15 residues. The V gene's germline CDR1 is LGHNT and CDR2 FRNRAP.